This passage covers 14 T cell receptor beta chains from one sample sequenced in a study of blood T cell repertoires in COVID-19 (dated by TCRdb to between 2020 and 2021). The receptor library was made with the immunoSEQ multiplex PCR assay. TCRdb retrieved this table from immuneACCESS and kept in-frame rearrangements only. Not all clones are present; in checked studies, unresolved V genes account for under half, and no reason is known for the remainder. This sample lists approximately 530,000 clones; about 89% were detected once. The leading ten clones occupy 7.8% of the sample. The sequencing input was peripheral blood. The receptors shown here come from a woman aged 50 to 60 with COVID-19, enrolled during active disease.

V gene TRBV18 combines with J gene TRBJ1-1; D ambiguous. Trimming cost V 10 bases and J 1 base, with 13 bases left between them. The CDR3 length is 13 residues. Germline values: CDR1 KGHSH, CDR2 LQKENI. CDR3 coding DNA: TGTGCCACCTCTCCTGCGGGGAACACTGAAGCTTTCTTT. Amino acids: CATSPAGNTEAFF.

The CDR3 loop is CASSRTVGGYTF. CDR3 bases: TGCGCCAGCAGCCGGACAGTAGGCGGCTACACCTTC. V is TRBV4-1 and J is TRBJ1-2, with a possible D match to TRBD1 (6 bases). From germline, CDR1 is MGHRA and CDR2 YSYEKL. This CDR3 is built from 12 residues. The V end lost 4 bases, the J end lost 8 bases, and 11 bases lay between the germline ends.

The chain carries TRBV20-1 and TRBJ2-5, with D perhaps matching TRBD1 (6 bases). The ends were cut back, 3 bases at V and 4 bases at J, with 12 bases in the middle. The CDR3 has 13 amino acids. Germline CDR1 is DFQATT and CDR2 is SNEGSKA (reference sequence). The CDR3 sequence is CSASPGVGETQYF. The CDR3, as DNA: TGCAGTGCTAGTCCAGGGGTCGGAGAGACCCAGTACTTC.

This chain connects TRBV28 to TRBJ1-3, with TRBD1 matching over 8 bases. Germline CDR1 MDHEN, CDR2 SYDVKM. The CDR3 is 17 residues long. The trim removed 4 bases at V and 4 bases at J, leaving 12 bases unmatched. CDR3 loop: CASSSAYRGNSGNTIYF. Here the CDR3 DNA reads TGTGCCAGCAGTTCCGCGTACAGGGGGAATTCGGGAAACACCATATATTTT.

The chain carries TRBV5-4 and TRBJ2-7; the match to TRBD1 covers 8 bases. Germline-derived CDR1 and CDR2 are SGHNT and YYREEE (reference sequence). Trimming removed 4 bases from V and 0 bases from J; junction bases left unmatched: 12. This CDR3 spans 17 amino acids. This chain's CDR3 is CASSPFVGDRSSYEQYF. The CDR3 bases are TGTGCCAGCAGCCCCTTCGTAGGGGACAGGAGCTCCTACGAGCAGTACTTC.

This chain joins TRBV25-1 and TRBJ1-2, with a possible D match to TRBD1 (6 bases). The V and J ends lost 1 base and 4 bases respectively, with 13 bases between them. The CDR3 length is 15 residues. The germline CDR1 and CDR2 sequences are MGHDK and SYGVNS. The DNA for the CDR3 is TGTGCCAGCAGTGAATCTGGCGGGGGCCGCTATGGCTACACCTTC. It yields the protein CASSESGGGRYGYTF.

This chain uses TRBV6-6 with TRBJ1-4; TRBD1 matches 7 bases. The V gene end was trimmed by 5 bases and the J gene end by 10 bases; junction bases not matched to a gene: 19. The CDR3 extends over 17 amino acids. CDR1 and CDR2 (germline): MNHNY, SVGAGI (reference sequence). CDR3 DNA: TGTGCCAGCAGTCCGGAAAACAGGGGTCTTCCTCTAGCAAAACTGTTTTTT. Translated, it gives CASSPENRGLPLAKLFF.

The chain links TRBV27 to TRBJ1-2; 7 positions agree with TRBD1. The germline CDR1 and CDR2 sequences are MNHEY and SMNVEV (reference sequence). The CDR3 contains 14 residues. V was clipped by 5 bases and J by 4 bases; unmatched bases: 7. This CDR3 is CASSPPGQPYGYTF. CDR3 bases: TGTGCCAGCAGTCCACCGGGACAGCCCTATGGCTACACCTTC.

The chain carries TRBV3-1 (or the pseudogene TRBV3-2) and TRBJ2-7, with D uncertain. The germline V gene encodes CDR1 LGHDT and CDR2 YNNKEL (reference sequence). The CDR3 extends over 15 amino acids. V was trimmed by 4 bases and J by 2 bases, leaving 15 bases between them. CDR3 sequence: CASSPPYQETYEQYF. In DNA, the CDR3 is TGTGCCAGCAGCCCCCCCTACCAGGAAACCTACGAGCAGTACTTC.

The chain links TRBV29-1 to TRBJ1-2; TRBD1 is a possible D gene (5 bases). The CDR3 consists of 13 residues. Germline lookup yields CDR1 SQVTM and CDR2 ANQGSEA. V lost 7 bases, J lost 2 bases, and 14 bases lay in between. CDR3 sequence reads: CSGGGGENYGYTF. The CDR3 nucleotides are TGCAGCGGGGGGGGAGGAGAAAACTATGGCTACACCTTC.

This clone showed up just a few times. The genes are TRBV12-3 or TRBV12-4 and TRBJ1-1, with TRBD1 matching over 7 bases. The V gene end was trimmed by 5 bases and the J gene end by 5 bases; junction bases not matched to a gene: 5. The CDR3 length is 13 residues. CDR3 nucleotides: TGTGCCAGCAGTCCTCAGGGGGTTACTGAAGCTTTCTTT. Translating it yields CASSPQGVTEAFF.

Only one count was recorded for this clone. The rearrangement joins TRBV2 to TRBJ2-1; 14 positions match TRBD2. The CDR3 contains 19 residues. Germline assignment: CDR1 SNHLY and CDR2 FYNNEI. J lost 0 bases, V lost 7 bases, and 11 bases had no gene match. The CDR3 region has the DNA TGTGCCAGCACTTCCCTGGGGACTAGCGGGGGCCGCTCCTACAATGAGCAGTTCTTC. Translation gives CASTSLGTSGGRSYNEQFF.

J is TRBJ1-5 and V is TRBV19; TRBD1 is a possible D gene (5 bases). The V gene lost 3 bases and the J gene lost 11 bases, with 8 bases spanning the gap. The germline gives CDR1 LNHDA, CDR2 SQIVND (reference sequence). The CDR3 totals 11 residues. CDR3 sequence reads: CASSIGGAQHF. The CDR3 DNA is TGTGCCAGTAGTATTGGGGGGGCCCAGCATTTT. The variable domain in full, completed from reference TRBV19 and TRBJ1-5, reads DGGITQSPKYLFRKEGQNVTLSCEQNLNHDAMYWYRQDPGQGLRLIYYSQIVNDFQKGDIAEGYSVSREKKESFPLTVTSAQKNPTAFYLCASSIGGAQHFGDGTRLSIL.

CDR3 in amino acids: CASSYSAGLEGYTF. The DNA for the CDR3 is TGTGCCAGCAGTTACTCGGCGGGGCTGGAAGGCTACACCTTC. The V call is TRBV6-5, the J call TRBJ1-2, with a weak D call TRBD1 (5 bases). The CDR3 has 14 residues. Germline V CDR1 and CDR2: MNHEY, SVGAGI. Trimming removed 0 bases at V and 8 bases at J, with 13 bases between.